Presented here are 19 T cell receptor beta chains from one specimen sequenced in a study of response to subunit inactivated influenza vaccine. Via MiXCR, TCRdb re-called the RT-PCR reads, giving one row per CDR3 protein. This repertoire shows roughly 570,000 distinct CDR3 sequences, 13% found once; its top ten account for around 14%. The material was PBMCs from blood, obtained 40 to 50 days after vaccination. Source of these receptors: a man over 45 who received an inactivated influenza vaccine.

This clonotype was detected a few times. The chain uses TRBV30 and TRBJ2-2; D is unclear. The CDR3 runs to 13 residues. Germline lookup yields CDR1 GTSNPN and CDR2 SVGIG (reference sequence). The V and J ends lost 2 bases and 1 base respectively, with 5 bases between them. DNA for the CDR3: TGTGCCTGGAGTAATGGGAACACCGGGGAGCTGTTTTTT. Translated: CAWSNGNTGELFF.

This clonotype was observed many times. The J gene is TRBJ2-3, the V gene TRBV4-3; D possibly uses TRBD1 or TRBD2 (6 bases each). The CDR3 runs 19 residues. The germline CDR1 and CDR2 sequences are LGHNA and YSLEER. Deletions cut 5 bases from V and 0 bases from J, with 24 bases between. The CDR3 DNA sequence: TGCGCCAGCAGCTCCCAACTGCGGGACATGGTAGCTAGCACAGATACGCAGTATTTT. Encoded protein: CASSSQLRDMVASTDTQYF.

In its sample, this clonotype was seen a few times. This chain links TRBV3-1 with TRBJ1-2; D is unresolved. The CDR3 sequence is 15 residues long. Deletions cut 1 base from V and 5 bases from J, with 14 bases between. Germline V gives CDR1 LGHDT, CDR2 YNNKEL (reference sequence). Here the CDR3 reads CASSQASAGIYGYTF. The CDR3, as DNA: TGTGCCAGCAGCCAAGCCAGCGCTGGGATTTATGGCTACACCTTC.

The J gene is TRBJ2-7, the V gene TRBV27, with 7 nucleotides matching TRBD2. The CDR3 contains 16 residues. J was trimmed by 0 bases and V by 2 bases; bases with no gene match: 7. Germline CDR1 and CDR2: MNHEY and SMNVEV (reference sequence). CDR3 DNA: TGTGCCAGCAGTTTAGGGCCGGGAGGAAGCTCCTACGAGCAGTACTTC. It yields the protein CASSLGPGGSSYEQYF.

This clonotype has just a few counts. The gene calls are TRBV20-1 and TRBJ2-1; 11 bases are a match to TRBD2. The germline V gene encodes CDR1 DFQATT and CDR2 SNEGSKA (reference sequence). V lost 1 base to trimming and J lost 5 bases; unmatched junction nucleotides: 4. The length of the CDR3 is 15 residues. DNA of the CDR3: TGCAGTGCTAGAGCTTTACTAGCGGGAGACAATGAGCAGTTCTTC. It translates to CSARALLAGDNEQFF.

In its sample, this clonotype was seen a few times. The CDR3 loop reads CASSAERERGTQYF. In DNA form, the CDR3 reads TGTGCCAGCAGCGCGGAGCGGGAGCGGGGTACGCAGTATTTT. The chain employs TRBV9 and TRBJ2-3; 8 bases match TRBD2. Per the germline V gene, CDR1 is SGDLS and CDR2 is YYNGEE. The trim removed 3 bases at V and 8 bases at J, leaving 8 bases unmatched. CDR3 size: 14 residues.

The chain links TRBV5-1 to TRBJ2-1, with 12 bases matching TRBD2. J lost 0 bases, V lost 5 bases, and 3 bases had no gene match. CDR1 is SGHRS and CDR2 is YFSETQ in the germline V gene. The CDR3 is 16 amino acids. The CDR3 nucleotides are TGCGCCAGCAGACCGACTAGCGGGAGCTCCTACAATGAGCAGTTCTTC. This encodes CASRPTSGSSYNEQFF.

This clonotype was found a few times. The chain joins TRBV3-1 to TRBJ1-4; tentative D call: TRBD1 (5 bases). Per germline, CDR1 LGHDT and CDR2 YNNKEL (reference sequence). Trimming pared 3 bases from V and 7 bases from J, leaving 15 bases between. This CDR3 comprises 15 residues. CDR3 DNA: TGTGCCAGCAGCCATCCGGGACCTCGGGGTGAAAAACTGTTTTTT. Protein sequence: CASSHPGPRGEKLFF.

The chain employs TRBV7-9 and TRBJ2-7, with D perhaps TRBD2 (5 bases). The germline V and J ends were trimmed by 3 bases and 3 bases, with 12 bases remaining between them. The CDR3 sequence is 14 residues long. Germline lookup yields CDR1 SEHNR and CDR2 FQNEAQ (reference sequence). CDR3 region: CASSFPGSFYEQYF. DNA of the CDR3: TGTGCCAGCAGCTTTCCGGGATCCTTCTACGAGCAGTACTTC.

The chain recombines TRBV7-9 with TRBJ2-1; 8 nucleotides align to TRBD1. Germline CDR1 SEHNR, CDR2 FQNEAQ (reference sequence). The junction had 9 bases not matched to a gene; V was cut back by 1 base and J by 4 bases. CDR3 length: 17 amino acids. The CDR3 is CASSLEAGGMVYNEQFF. The CDR3 coding sequence is TGTGCCAGCAGCTTAGAGGCAGGGGGCATGGTGTACAATGAGCAGTTCTTC.

This sequence joins TRBV28 and TRBJ2-6; TRBD1 matches 8 bases. The CDR3 is 20 residues long. V lost 5 bases, J lost 4 bases, and 19 bases stayed unmatched. Germline V gives CDR1 MDHEN, CDR2 SYDVKM. The CDR3, as DNA: TGTGCCAGCAGTCTCCTCATACTCCGGACAGGGATGGAAGGGGCCAACGTCCTGACTTTC. Protein sequence: CASSLLILRTGMEGANVLTF. Together with reference TRBV28 and TRBJ2-6, the CDR3 gives the full variable domain: DVKVTQSSRYLVKRTGEKVFLECVQDMDHENMFWYRQDPGLGLRLIYFSYDVKMKEKGDIPEGYSVSREKKERFSLILESASTNQTSMYLCASSLLILRTGMEGANVLTFGAGSRLTVL.

The genes are TRBV20-1 and TRBJ2-5; 10 bases map to TRBD1. The V gene's germline CDR1 is DFQATT and CDR2 SNEGSKA (reference sequence). CDR3 size: 14 residues. V was clipped by 6 bases and J by 4 bases; unmatched bases: 8. CDR3 region: CSATGTGVSETQYF. CDR3 bases: TGCAGTGCGACCGGGACAGGGGTCTCAGAGACCCAGTACTTC.

The chain joins TRBV29-1 to TRBJ1-4, with 9 bases that match TRBD1. CDR1 is SQVTM and CDR2 is ANQGSEA in the germline V gene. Losses at the gene ends were 6 bases for V and 8 bases for J; bases not matched to a gene: 19. The CDR3 runs 17 residues. The CDR3 region has the DNA TGCAGCGTCGAGACCTATCCCCAGGACAGGGGACAAGAAAAACTGTTTTTT. Translated, it gives CSVETYPQDRGQEKLFF. Filled out from reference TRBV29-1 and TRBJ1-4, the complete variable domain reads SAVISQKPSRDICQRGTSLTIQCQVDSQVTMMFWYRQQPGQSLTLIATANQGSEATYESGFVIDKFPISRPNLTFSTLTVSNMSPEDSSIYLCSVETYPQDRGQEKLFFGSGTQLSVL.

In its sample, this clonotype was seen a few times. The J gene is TRBJ2-7, the V gene TRBV6-2 or TRBV6-3; 12 nucleotides match TRBD1. Germline CDR1 and CDR2: MNHEY and SVGEGT. V dropped 5 bases and J dropped 11; count of bases not matched to a gene: 10. There are 14 residues in the CDR3. The CDR3 protein is CASSDGDRGRLKYF. Written as DNA, the CDR3 is TGTGCCAGCAGTGACGGGGACAGGGGGCGATTGAAGTACTTC.

The rearrangement links TRBV10-3 to TRBJ2-7; weak D call: TRBD1 (7 bases). CDR1 is ENHRY and CDR2 is SYGVKD in the germline V gene. The V end was cut by 8 bases, the J end by 2 bases, with 19 bases between. The CDR3 is 15 amino acids. CDR3 amino acids: CAIHPGGTDTYEQYF. The CDR3 nucleotides are TGTGCCATCCACCCAGGGGGGACGGATACCTACGAGCAGTACTTC.

The chain carries TRBV13 and TRBJ2-5; no definite D call. Germline loops: CDR1 PRHDT, CDR2 FYEKMQ (reference sequence). Trimming took 6 bases from V and 4 from J, leaving 12 bases between them. This CDR3 region has 13 residues. CDR3 nucleotides: TGTGCCAGCAGTCCACAGTACGGAGAGACCCAGTACTTC. Amino acids: CASSPQYGETQYF.

This clonotype came up a few times. V is TRBV9 and J is TRBJ2-3, with 8 positions matching TRBD2. This CDR3 region has 17 residues. Germline CDR1 and CDR2: SGDLS and YYNGEE. The junction had 15 bases not matched to a gene; V was cut back by 4 bases and J by 5 bases. The CDR3 bases are TGTGCCAGCAGCCCTAGGGGTCCGCGGGAGGCTGGAGATACGCAGTATTTT. It translates to CASSPRGPREAGDTQYF.

There are a few counts of this clonotype. The chain has TRBV12-3 or TRBV12-4 and TRBJ2-1; 11 bases align to TRBD1. V lost 8 bases, J lost 3 bases, and 6 bases stayed unmatched. The CDR3 runs 15 residues. CDR3 region: CASAQGTGGYNEQFF. The CDR3 DNA reads as TGTGCCAGCGCCCAGGGGACAGGGGGCTACAATGAGCAGTTCTTC.

The V and J genes are TRBV28 and TRBJ2-1; the match to TRBD2 covers 9 bases. There are 16 residues in the CDR3. V shed 4 bases and J 1 base; nucleotides not matched to a gene: 5. CDR1 is MDHEN, CDR2 SYDVKM, per germline. The CDR3 loop is CASSSPSGDSYNEQFF. As DNA, the CDR3 is TGTGCCAGCAGTTCCCCTAGCGGGGATTCCTACAATGAGCAGTTCTTC. The full variable domain, with the rest looked up from reference TRBV28 and TRBJ2-1, is DVKVTQSSRYLVKRTGEKVFLECVQDMDHENMFWYRQDPGLGLRLIYFSYDVKMKEKGDIPEGYSVSREKKERFSLILESASTNQTSMYLCASSSPSGDSYNEQFFGPGTRLTVL.